This record covers a single TCR beta chain. This sample was included in a study of blood T cell repertoires in COVID-19. Study context: Specimens from acute and convalescent COVID-19 originated in the United States, Italy and Spain. T cells, B-cell-depleted T cells, or PBMCs provided the cDNA or gDNA that served as material.

Germline V gene sequence: CDR1 SGHRS, CDR2 YFSETQ. V dropped 4 bases and J dropped 1 base, with 17 bases sitting between them. The CDR3 runs to 16 residues. Per the original data handling: Scientists estimated how many nucleated cells there were by amplifying reference gene primers. Sequencing used immunoSEQ multiplex PCR; TCRdb keeps in-frame clones, though not all of them. V, J and clone size are those of that table, while D and trimming were read from the DNA. Of 65,000 to 90,000 clones in the sample, roughly three quarters were seen once. Specimen: peripheral blood. The receptor's source is a man in his 70s with active or convalescent COVID-19. The chain employs TRBV5-1 and TRBJ2-5, with D tentatively TRBD2 (5 bases). The CDR3 sequence: CASSPGGRVTQETQYF. The CDR3 coding sequence is TGCGCCAGCAGCCCCGGTGGGCGGGTCACCCAAGAGACCCAGTACTTC.